This T cell receptor beta chain is from a study of blood T cell repertoires in COVID-19. Germline V lookup: CDR1 SNHLY, CDR2 FYNNEI. The CDR3 extends over 14 amino acids. Trimming took off 4 bases at V and 3 bases at J, with 12 bases between the two ends. Authors' analysis steps: Estimation of nucleated cell counts was performed using reference gene primer amplification. Sequenced by immunoSEQ multiplex PCR; TCRdb stores in-frame clones only, minus some. Clone size and V and J calls were adopted from that table, with D and trimming inferred from the DNA. Counted here are 25,000 to 30,000 clones, roughly 90% occurring once; the ten biggest clones make up 4.5% to 7.5%.

Sequencing used peripheral blood. This clonotype was obtained from a human donor in a cohort sampled during active COVID-19. The rearrangement links TRBV2 to TRBJ2-5; TRBD2 might be the D (5 bases). CDR3 amino acids: CASSARGMKETQYF. The CDR3 DNA reads as TGTGCCAGCAGTGCGAGAGGGATGAAAGAGACCCAGTACTTC.